This entry describes one T cell receptor (beta chain). Its antigen remains unidentified. The data belong to a study of cytomegalovirus exposure and HLA in healthy donors. The study, taken as a whole, reports: The authors enumerated over 150 TCR beta chains as linked to cytomegalovirus. What a later analysis reportedly showed was that an Asian-associated ancestry cluster had fewer N-insertions than the approximately 700-donor mean.

Amplification used 60 Vbeta primers and 13 Jbeta primers. Libraries were prepared by immunoSEQ multiplex PCR; TCRdb keeps only in-frame clonotypes and omits some of them. The table has 150,000 to 200,000 clones, more than 75% seen once. From germline, CDR1 is SGDLS and CDR2 YYNGEE. The length of the CDR3 is 16 residues. V trimming: 4 bases; J trimming: 4 bases; junction bases outside the gene matches: 9. This TCR came from a male donor in good health and CMV-seropositive. Material: PBMCs. V is TRBV9 and J is TRBJ2-7, with 12 nucleotides matching TRBD2. The CDR3: CASSPSVTSGRYEQYF. CDR3 coding DNA: TGTGCCAGCAGCCCGAGTGTAACTAGCGGGAGGTACGAGCAGTACTTC.